This TCR beta chain was sequenced for a study of blood T cell repertoires in COVID-19. About the study: Samples of COVID-19 (acute and convalescent) were obtained from the United States, Italy and Spain. From T cells, B-cell-depleted T cells, or PBMCs came the material, which was cDNA or gDNA.

Methods used by the authors: Reference gene primer amplification yielded estimated nucleated cell counts. Assay used: immunoSEQ multiplex PCR; TCRdb lists only in-frame clones, some missing. V and J calls and clone size follow that table, whereas D and trimming were derived from the DNA. The sample holds around 39,000 clones, 90% seen once. Trimming cost V 6 bases and J 5 bases; bases outside gene matches: 8. The CDR3 is 14 residues long. Looked up from germline, CDR1 is KGHSH and CDR2 is LQKENI. The TCR originated in a man between 65 and 85 years old with acute or convalescent COVID-19. Sequencing was performed on peripheral blood. V is TRBV18 and J is TRBJ1-2; TRBD1 agrees at 8 bases. Here the CDR3 reads CASSPTDRDYGYTF. CDR3 DNA: TGTGCCAGCTCGCCCACGGACAGGGATTATGGCTACACCTTC.